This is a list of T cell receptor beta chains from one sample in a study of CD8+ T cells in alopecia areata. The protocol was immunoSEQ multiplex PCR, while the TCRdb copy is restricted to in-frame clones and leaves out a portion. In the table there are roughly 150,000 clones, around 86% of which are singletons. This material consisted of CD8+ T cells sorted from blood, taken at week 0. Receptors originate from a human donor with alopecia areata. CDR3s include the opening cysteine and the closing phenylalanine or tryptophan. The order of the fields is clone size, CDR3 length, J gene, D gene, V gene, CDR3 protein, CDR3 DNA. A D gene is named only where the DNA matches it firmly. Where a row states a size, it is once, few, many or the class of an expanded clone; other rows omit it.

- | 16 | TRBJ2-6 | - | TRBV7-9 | CASSPITMVGANVLTF | TGTGCCAGCAGCCCCATCACAATGGTTGGGGCCAACGTCCTGACTTTC
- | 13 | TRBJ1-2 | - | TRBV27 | CASSFGENYGYTF | TGTGCCAGCAGTTTTGGGGAGAACTATGGCTACACCTTC
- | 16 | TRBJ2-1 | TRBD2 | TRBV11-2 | CASSPRPGGSYNEQFF | TGTGCCAGCAGCCCCCGCCCCGGGGGGTCCTACAATGAGCAGTTCTTC
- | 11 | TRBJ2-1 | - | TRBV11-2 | CASSHLGEQFF | TGTGCCAGCAGCCACCTGGGGGAGCAGTTCTTC
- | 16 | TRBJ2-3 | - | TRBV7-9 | CASSSGTGGVGDTQYF | TGTGCCAGCAGCTCCGGGACCGGTGGGGTTGGAGATACGCAGTATTTT
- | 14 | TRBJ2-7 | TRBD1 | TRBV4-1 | CASSHGQGTYEQYF | TGCGCCAGCAGCCATGGACAGGGGACCTACGAGCAGTACTTC
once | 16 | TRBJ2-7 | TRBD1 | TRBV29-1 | CSVEYGDRASSYEQYF | TGCAGCGTTGAATACGGTGACAGGGCTTCTTCCTACGAGCAGTACTTC
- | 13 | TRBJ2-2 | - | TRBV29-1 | CSVETGNTGELFF | TGCAGCGTAGAAACAGGGAACACCGGGGAGCTGTTTTTT
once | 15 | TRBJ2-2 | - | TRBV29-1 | CSATRTASLTGELFF | TGCAGCGCAACCCGGACAGCTTCGCTCACCGGGGAGCTGTTTTTT
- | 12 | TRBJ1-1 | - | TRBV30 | CAWIVGFTEAFF | TGTGCCTGGATAGTGGGTTTCACTGAAGCTTTCTTT
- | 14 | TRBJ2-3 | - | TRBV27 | CASSPTTGTDTQYF | TGTGCCAGCAGTCCCACGACTGGCACAGATACGCAGTATTTT
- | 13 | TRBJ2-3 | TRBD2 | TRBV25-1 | CASTGEGTDTQYF | TGTGCCAGCACTGGGGAGGGAACAGATACGCAGTATTTT
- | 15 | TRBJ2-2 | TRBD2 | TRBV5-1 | CASSMGLPNTGELFF | TGCGCCAGCAGCATGGGACTACCGAACACCGGGGAGCTGTTTTTT
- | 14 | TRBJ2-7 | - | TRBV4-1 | CASSPDGETYEQYF | TGCGCCAGCAGCCCGGACGGTGAGACCTACGAGCAGTACTTC
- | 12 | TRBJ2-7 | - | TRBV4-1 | CASSRISGEQYF | TGCGCCAGCAGCCGAATCAGTGGGGAGCAGTACTTC
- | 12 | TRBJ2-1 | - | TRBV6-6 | CACEAGRNEQFF | TGTGCCTGTGAGGCAGGGAGGAATGAGCAGTTCTTC
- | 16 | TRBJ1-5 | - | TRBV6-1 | CASSEGRGYSNQPQHF | TGTGCCAGCAGTGAAGGACGGGGATATAGCAATCAGCCCCAGCATTTT
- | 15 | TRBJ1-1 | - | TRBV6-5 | CASTLGAETNTEAFF | TGTGCCAGCACCCTTGGGGCTGAAACTAACACTGAAGCTTTCTTT
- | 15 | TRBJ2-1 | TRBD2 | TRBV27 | CASRDGTSGIDEQFF | TGTGCCAGCAGGGACGGGACTAGTGGTATCGATGAGCAGTTCTTC
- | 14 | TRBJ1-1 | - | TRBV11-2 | CASSSDDWATEAFF | TGTGCCAGCAGCTCAGATGATTGGGCCACTGAAGCTTTCTTT
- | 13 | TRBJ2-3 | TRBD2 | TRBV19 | CASTPGLAHTQYF | TGTGCCAGTACCCCGGGACTAGCGCATACGCAGTATTTT
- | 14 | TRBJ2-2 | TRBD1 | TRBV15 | CATQGQENTGELFF | TGTGCCACCCAAGGACAGGAGAACACCGGGGAGCTGTTTTTT
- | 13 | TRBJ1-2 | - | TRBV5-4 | CASFAGANYGYTF | TGTGCCAGCTTCGCAGGAGCTAACTATGGCTACACCTTC
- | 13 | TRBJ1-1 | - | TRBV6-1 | CASRDRTNTEAFF | TGTGCCAGCAGAGACAGAACGAACACTGAAGCTTTCTTT
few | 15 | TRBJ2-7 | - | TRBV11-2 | CASSPRVVFLYEQYF | TGTGCCAGCAGCCCTAGGGTAGTGTTCCTCTACGAGCAGTACTTC
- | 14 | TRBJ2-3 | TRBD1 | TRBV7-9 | CASSRGQGSDTQYF | TGTGCCAGCAGCCGGGGACAGGGGAGCGATACGCAGTATTTT
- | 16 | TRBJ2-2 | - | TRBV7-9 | CASSLLLAPNTGELFF | TGTGCCAGCAGCTTACTCCTGGCACCGAACACCGGGGAGCTGTTTTTT
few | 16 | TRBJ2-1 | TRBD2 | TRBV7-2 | CASSPPGLQNGLEQFF | TGTGCCAGCAGCCCCCCGGGACTACAAAATGGCCTTGAGCAGTTCTTC
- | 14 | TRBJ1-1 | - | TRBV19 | CASSITGMNTEAFF | TGTGCCAGTAGTATAACAGGGATGAACACTGAAGCTTTCTTT
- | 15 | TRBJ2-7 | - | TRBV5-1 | CASSLGTASSYEQYF | TGCGCCAGCAGCTTAGGGACGGCGAGCTCCTACGAGCAGTACTTC
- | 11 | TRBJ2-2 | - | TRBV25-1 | CASSHWGELFF | TGTGCCAGCAGCCATTGGGGGGAGCTGTTTTTT
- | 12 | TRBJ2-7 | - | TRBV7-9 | CASSTEAYEQYF | TGTGCCAGCAGCACTGAAGCCTACGAGCAGTACTTC
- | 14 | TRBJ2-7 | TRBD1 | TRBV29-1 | CSAELGTGASEQYF | TGCAGCGCTGAACTCGGGACAGGGGCATCCGAGCAGTACTTC
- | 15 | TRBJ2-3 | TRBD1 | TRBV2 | CAGQGRLSSTDTQYF | TGTGCCGGACAGGGCCGCTTATCTAGCACAGATACGCAGTATTTT
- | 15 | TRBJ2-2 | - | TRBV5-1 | CASSGFPFESGELFF | TGCGCCAGCAGCGGTTTTCCCTTTGAGTCCGGGGAGCTGTTTTTT
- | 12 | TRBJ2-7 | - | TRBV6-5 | CTSRQGTYEQYF | TGTACCAGCAGGCAGGGAACCTACGAGCAGTACTTC
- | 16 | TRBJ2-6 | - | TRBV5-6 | CASSLRSLPGANVLTF | TGTGCCAGCAGCTTGCGCAGCCTCCCCGGGGCCAACGTCCTGACTTTC
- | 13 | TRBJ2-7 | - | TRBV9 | CASSVEPTDEQYF | TGTGCCAGCAGCGTAGAGCCGACCGACGAGCAGTACTTC
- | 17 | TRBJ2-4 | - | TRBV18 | CASSPHITLRAKNIQYF | TGTGCCAGCTCACCGCACATTACGCTTAGGGCCAAAAACATTCAGTACTTC
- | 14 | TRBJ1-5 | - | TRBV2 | CASSETDFNQPQHF | TGTGCCAGCAGTGAAACAGATTTCAATCAGCCCCAGCATTTT
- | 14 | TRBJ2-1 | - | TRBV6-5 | CASSYSGYGNEQFF | TGTGCCAGCAGTTACTCTGGCTACGGCAATGAGCAGTTCTTC
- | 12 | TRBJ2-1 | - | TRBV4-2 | CASSPVPNEQFF | TGTGCCAGCAGCCCTGTGCCCAATGAGCAGTTCTTC
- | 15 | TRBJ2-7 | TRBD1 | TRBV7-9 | CASRNAGTGLYEQYF | TGTGCCAGCAGAAACGCCGGGACAGGACTTTACGAGCAGTACTTC
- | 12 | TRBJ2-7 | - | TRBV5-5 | CASSLDHYEQYF | TGTGCCAGCAGCTTGGATCACTACGAGCAGTACTTC
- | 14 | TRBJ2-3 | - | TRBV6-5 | CASSPRQGGDTQYF | TGTGCCAGCAGCCCGAGACAGGGAGGAGATACGCAGTATTTT
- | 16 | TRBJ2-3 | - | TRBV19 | CASSIGGPPSTDTQYF | TGTGCCAGTAGTATCGGAGGGCCCCCTAGCACAGATACGCAGTATTTT
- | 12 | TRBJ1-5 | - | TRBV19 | CASMWGDQPQHF | TGTGCCAGTATGTGGGGAGATCAGCCCCAGCATTTT
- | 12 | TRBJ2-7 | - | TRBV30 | CAWRATAYEQYF | TGTGCCTGGAGGGCCACAGCCTACGAGCAGTACTTC
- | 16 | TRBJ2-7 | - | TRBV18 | CASSGARVDSSYEQYF | TGTGCCAGCTCAGGGGCGAGGGTTGATAGCTCCTACGAGCAGTACTTC
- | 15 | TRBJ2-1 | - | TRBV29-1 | CSVEDFGDRQGEQFF | TGCAGCGTTGAAGATTTTGGAGACAGGCAGGGTGAGCAGTTCTTC
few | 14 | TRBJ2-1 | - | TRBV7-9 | CASSLAGTYNEQFF | TGTGCCAGCAGCTTAGCGGGGACATACAATGAGCAGTTCTTC
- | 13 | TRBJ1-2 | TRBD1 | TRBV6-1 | CASRAQGNYGYTF | TGTGCCAGCAGGGCACAGGGGAACTATGGCTACACCTTC
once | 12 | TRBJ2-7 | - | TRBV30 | CAWSVPGYEQYF | TGTGCCTGGAGTGTACCCGGCTACGAGCAGTACTTC
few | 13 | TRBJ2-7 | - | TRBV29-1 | CSVRGQSTYEQYF | TGCAGCGTCAGGGGACAATCCACCTACGAGCAGTACTTC
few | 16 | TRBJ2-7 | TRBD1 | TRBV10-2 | CASSDQTGQRVYEQYF | TGCGCCAGCAGTGACCAAACGGGACAGCGAGTCTACGAGCAGTACTTC
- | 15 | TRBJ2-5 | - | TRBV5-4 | CASSDEDFPQETQYF | TGTGCCAGCAGCGACGAGGACTTCCCTCAAGAGACCCAGTACTTC
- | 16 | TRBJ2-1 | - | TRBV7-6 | CASSQKPPITQGEQFF | TGTGCCAGCAGCCAAAAACCGCCCATAACTCAGGGCGAGCAGTTCTTC
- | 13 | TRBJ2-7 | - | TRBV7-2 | CASSLYETYEQYF | TGTGCCAGCAGCTTATATGAAACCTACGAGCAGTACTTC
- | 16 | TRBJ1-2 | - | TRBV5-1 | CASSLEEVPLNYGYTF | TGCGCCAGCAGCTTGGAAGAGGTCCCCCTCAACTATGGCTACACCTTC